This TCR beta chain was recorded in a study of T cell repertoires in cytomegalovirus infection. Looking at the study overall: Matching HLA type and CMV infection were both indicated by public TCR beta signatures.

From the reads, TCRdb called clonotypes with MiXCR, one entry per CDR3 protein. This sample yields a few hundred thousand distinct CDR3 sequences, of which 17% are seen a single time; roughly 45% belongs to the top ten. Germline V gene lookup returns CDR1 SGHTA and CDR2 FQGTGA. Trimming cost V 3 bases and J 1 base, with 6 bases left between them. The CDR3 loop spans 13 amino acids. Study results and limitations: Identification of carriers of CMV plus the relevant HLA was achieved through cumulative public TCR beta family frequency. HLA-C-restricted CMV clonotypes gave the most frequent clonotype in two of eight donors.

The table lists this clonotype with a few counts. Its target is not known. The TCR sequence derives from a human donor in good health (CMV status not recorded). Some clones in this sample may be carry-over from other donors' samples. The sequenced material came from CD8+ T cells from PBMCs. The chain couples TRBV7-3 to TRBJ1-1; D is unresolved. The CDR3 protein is CASSFEQNTEAFF. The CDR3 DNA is TGTGCCAGCAGCTTCGAACAGAACACTGAAGCTTTCTTT.